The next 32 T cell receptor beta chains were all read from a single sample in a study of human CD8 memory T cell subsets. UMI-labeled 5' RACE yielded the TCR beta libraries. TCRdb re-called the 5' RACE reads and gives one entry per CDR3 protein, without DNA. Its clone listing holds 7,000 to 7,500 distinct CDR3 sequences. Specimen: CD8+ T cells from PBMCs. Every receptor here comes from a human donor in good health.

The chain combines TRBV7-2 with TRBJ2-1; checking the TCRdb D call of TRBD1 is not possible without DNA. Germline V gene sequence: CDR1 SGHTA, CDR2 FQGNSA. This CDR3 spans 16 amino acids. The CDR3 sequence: CASSRIAPQAYNEQFF.

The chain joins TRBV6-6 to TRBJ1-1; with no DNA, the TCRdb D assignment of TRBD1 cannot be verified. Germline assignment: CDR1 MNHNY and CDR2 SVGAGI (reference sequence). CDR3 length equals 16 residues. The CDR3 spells CASSPFSGIMNTEAFF.

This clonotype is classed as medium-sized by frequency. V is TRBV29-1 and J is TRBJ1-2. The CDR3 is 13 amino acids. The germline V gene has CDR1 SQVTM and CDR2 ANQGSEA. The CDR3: CSVDKGTNYGYTF.

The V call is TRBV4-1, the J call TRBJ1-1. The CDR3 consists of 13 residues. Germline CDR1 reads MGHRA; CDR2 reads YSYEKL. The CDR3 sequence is CASSPQVNTEAFF.

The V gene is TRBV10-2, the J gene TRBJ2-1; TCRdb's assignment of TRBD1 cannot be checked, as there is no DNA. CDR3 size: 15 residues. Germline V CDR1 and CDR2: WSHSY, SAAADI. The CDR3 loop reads CASSGTGDSYNEQFF.

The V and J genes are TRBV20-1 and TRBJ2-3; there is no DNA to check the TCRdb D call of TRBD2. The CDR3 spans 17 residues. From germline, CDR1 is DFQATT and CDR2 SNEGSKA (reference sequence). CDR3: CSAYVLGEGPITDTQYF.

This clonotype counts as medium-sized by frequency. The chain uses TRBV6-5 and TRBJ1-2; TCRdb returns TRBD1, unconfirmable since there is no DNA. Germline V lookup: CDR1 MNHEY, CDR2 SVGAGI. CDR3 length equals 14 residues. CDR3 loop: CASSAQAPRYGYTF.

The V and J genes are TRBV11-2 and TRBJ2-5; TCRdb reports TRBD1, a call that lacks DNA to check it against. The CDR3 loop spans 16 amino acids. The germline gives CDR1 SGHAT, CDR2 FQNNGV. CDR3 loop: CASSLGQDPLQETQYF.

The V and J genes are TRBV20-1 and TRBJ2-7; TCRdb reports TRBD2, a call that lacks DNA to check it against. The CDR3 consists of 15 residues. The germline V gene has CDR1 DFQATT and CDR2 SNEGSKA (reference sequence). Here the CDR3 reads CSARVLAGDSYEQYF.

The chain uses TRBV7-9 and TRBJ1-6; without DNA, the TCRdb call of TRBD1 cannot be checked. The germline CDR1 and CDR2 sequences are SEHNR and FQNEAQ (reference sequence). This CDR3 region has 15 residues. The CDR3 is CASSPASRGDSPLHF. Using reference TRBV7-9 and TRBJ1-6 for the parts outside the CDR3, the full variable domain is DTGVSQNPRHKITKRGQNVTFRCDPISEHNRLYWYRQTLGQGPEFLTYFQNEAQLEKSRLLSDRFSAERPKGSFSTLEIQRTEQGDSAMYLCASSPASRGDSPLHFGNGTRLTVT.

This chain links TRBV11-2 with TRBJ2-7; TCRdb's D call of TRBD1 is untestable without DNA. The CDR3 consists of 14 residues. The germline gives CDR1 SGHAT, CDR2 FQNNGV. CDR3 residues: CASSDPRGDYEQYF. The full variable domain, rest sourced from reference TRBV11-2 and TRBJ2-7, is EAGVAQSPRYKIIEKRQSVAFWCNPISGHATLYWYQQILGQGPKLLIQFQNNGVVDDSQLPKDRFSAERLKGVDSTLKIQPAKLEDSAVYLCASSDPRGDYEQYFGPGTRLTVT.

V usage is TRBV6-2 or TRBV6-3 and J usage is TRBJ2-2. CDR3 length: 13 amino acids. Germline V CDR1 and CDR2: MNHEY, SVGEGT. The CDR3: CASRRRNTGELFF.

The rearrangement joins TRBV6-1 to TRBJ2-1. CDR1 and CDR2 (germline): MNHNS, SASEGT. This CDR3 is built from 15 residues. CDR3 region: CASSEAGRKNNEQFF.

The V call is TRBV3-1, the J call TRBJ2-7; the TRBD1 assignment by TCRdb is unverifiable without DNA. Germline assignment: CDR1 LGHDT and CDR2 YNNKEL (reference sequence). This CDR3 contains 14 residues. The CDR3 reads CASSLGGVGYEQYF.

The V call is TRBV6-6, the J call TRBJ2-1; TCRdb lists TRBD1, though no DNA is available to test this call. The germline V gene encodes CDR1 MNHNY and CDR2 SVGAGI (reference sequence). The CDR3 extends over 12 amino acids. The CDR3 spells CASSTEGGEQFF.

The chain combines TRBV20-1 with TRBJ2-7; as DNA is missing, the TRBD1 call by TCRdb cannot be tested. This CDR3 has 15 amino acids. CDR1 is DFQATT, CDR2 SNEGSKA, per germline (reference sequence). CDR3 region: CSADVPGQGAREQYF.

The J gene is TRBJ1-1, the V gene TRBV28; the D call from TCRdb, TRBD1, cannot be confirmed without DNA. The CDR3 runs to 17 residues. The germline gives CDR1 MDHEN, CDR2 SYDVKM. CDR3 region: CASSFPGTNLAGTEAFF.

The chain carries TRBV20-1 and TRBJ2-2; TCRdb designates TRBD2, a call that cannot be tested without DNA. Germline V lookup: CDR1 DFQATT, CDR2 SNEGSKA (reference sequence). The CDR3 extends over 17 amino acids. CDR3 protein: CSARGPGTSSIPGELFF.

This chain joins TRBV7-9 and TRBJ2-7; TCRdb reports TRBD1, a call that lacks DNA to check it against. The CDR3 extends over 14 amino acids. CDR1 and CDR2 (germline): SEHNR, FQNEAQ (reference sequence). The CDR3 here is CASSLADRGYEQYF.

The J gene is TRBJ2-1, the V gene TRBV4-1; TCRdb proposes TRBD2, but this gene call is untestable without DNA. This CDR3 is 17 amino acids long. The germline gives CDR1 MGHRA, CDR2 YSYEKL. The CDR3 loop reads CASSQVPTSGRQNEQFF.

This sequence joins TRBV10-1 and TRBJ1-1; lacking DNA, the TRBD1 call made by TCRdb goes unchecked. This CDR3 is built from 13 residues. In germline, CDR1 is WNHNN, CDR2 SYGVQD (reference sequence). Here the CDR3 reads CATYRFPNTEAFF.

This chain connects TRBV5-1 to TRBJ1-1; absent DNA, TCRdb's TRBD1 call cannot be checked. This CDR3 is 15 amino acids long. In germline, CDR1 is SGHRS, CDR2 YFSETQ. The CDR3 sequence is CASSFAGAMGTEAFF.

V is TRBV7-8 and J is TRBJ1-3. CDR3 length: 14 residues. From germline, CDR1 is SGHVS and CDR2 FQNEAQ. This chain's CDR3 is CASSFGTSGNTIYF. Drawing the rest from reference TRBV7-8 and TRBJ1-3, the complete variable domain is GAGVSQSPRYKVAKRGQDVALRCDPISGHVSLFWYQQALGQGPEFLTYFQNEAQLDKSGLPSDRFFAERPEGSVSTLKIQRTQQEDSAVYLCASSFGTSGNTIYFGEGSWLTVV.

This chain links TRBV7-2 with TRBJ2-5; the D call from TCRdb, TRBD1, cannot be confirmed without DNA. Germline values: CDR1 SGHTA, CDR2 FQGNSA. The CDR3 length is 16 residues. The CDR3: CASSLGTGGALETQYF. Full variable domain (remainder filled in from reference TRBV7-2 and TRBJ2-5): GAGVSQSPSNKVTEKGKDVELRCDPISGHTALYWYRQSLGQGLEFLIYFQGNSAPDKSGLPSDRFSAERTGGSVSTLTIQRTQQEDSAVYLCASSLGTGGALETQYFGPGTRLLVL.

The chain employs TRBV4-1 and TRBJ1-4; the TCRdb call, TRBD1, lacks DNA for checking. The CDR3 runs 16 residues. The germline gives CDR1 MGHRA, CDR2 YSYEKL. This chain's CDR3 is CASSQDPGTGAEKLFF.

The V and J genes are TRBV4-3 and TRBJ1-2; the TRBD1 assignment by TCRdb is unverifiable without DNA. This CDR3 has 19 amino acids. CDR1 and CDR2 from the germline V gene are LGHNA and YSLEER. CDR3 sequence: CASSQEPPHTGAINYGYTF.

CDR3 sequence: CASSERRMNTEAFF. The chain couples TRBV2 to TRBJ1-1. The germline V gene has CDR1 SNHLY and CDR2 FYNNEI. This CDR3 spans 14 amino acids.

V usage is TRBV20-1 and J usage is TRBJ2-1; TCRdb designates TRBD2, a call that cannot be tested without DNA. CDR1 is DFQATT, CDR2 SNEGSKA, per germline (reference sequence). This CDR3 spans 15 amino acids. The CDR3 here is CSATDRASSYNEQFF.

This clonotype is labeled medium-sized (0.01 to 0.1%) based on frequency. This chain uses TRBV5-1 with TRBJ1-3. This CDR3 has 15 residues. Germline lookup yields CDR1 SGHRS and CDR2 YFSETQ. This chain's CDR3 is CASSLAQGIGNTIYF.

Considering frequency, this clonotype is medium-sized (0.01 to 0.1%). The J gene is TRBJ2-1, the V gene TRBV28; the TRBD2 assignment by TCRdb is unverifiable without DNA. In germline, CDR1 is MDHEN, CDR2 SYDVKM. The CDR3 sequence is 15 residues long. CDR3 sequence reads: CASSLATSGINEQFF.

Here the CDR3 reads CASTFGYEQYF. This rearrangement joins TRBV7-9 to TRBJ2-7. The CDR3 runs to 11 residues. CDR1 is SEHNR and CDR2 is FQNEAQ in the germline V gene (reference sequence).

CDR3 in amino acids: CASSDSGEAFF. The chain joins TRBV6-4 to TRBJ1-1. The germline gives CDR1 MRHNA, CDR2 SNTAGT. This CDR3 spans 11 amino acids.